This T cell receptor (beta chain) was documented in a study of T cell responses to AZD1222 COVID-19 vaccine. Regarding the study as a whole: Vaccine-related CD4 TCRs covered spike, predominating at 160-218 and 743-854. Baseline seropositives among AZD1222 recipients totaled only 6 or 7. Mostly white British, mostly female donors; authors suggested clonal diversity may be underestimated. Samples come after the peak T cell response, not at day 14.

The germline V and J ends were trimmed by 6 bases and 6 bases, with 12 bases remaining between them. CDR3 length equals 13 residues. Germline V gene sequence: CDR1 ENHRY, CDR2 SYGVKD. Here immunoSEQ multiplex PCR was the method, and the copy in TCRdb shows in-frame clones only, minus some. The sample contains around 50,000 clones, approximately 83% of which appear only once. Points on this clone: What it binds is not known.

The receptor's source is an adult who received the AZD1222 COVID-19 vaccine. The rearrangement uses TRBV10-3 and TRBJ2-1; D might be TRBD2 (6 bases). Sequencing was performed on peripheral blood, taken 28 days after the second AZD1222 dose. The CDR3 spells CAISGSSVNEQFF. The CDR3 DNA reads TGTGCCATCAGCGGCTCTAGCGTCAATGAGCAGTTCTTC.